The 21 T cell receptor beta chains below all came from one sample that was sequenced in a study of shared clonotypes between healthy human individuals. Data came from immunoSEQ multiplex PCR; TCRdb stores just in-frame clones and leaves some out. The sample records roughly 1 million clones, about 77% being singletons. Material for sequencing was memory CD4+ T cells sorted from blood. Subset indicated: CD45RA-negative fraction. The receptors here all came from a man younger than 30 in good health.

This clone appeared once. The chain carries TRBV7-6 and TRBJ2-2, with D possibly matching TRBD2 (5 bases). Germline-derived CDR1 and CDR2 are SGHVS and FNYEAQ. This CDR3 contains 17 residues. Trimming cost V 6 bases and J 2 bases, with 19 bases left between them. The DNA of the CDR3 is TGTGCCAGCAGTTCGTCACGTGCGACTATTAACACCGGGGAGCTGTTTTTT. It encodes CASSSSRATINTGELFF.

This clone was counted between two and nine times. This chain connects TRBV13 to TRBJ1-1; maybe TRBD1 (5 bases). This CDR3 has 16 amino acids. V lost 1 base, J lost 0 bases, and 12 bases lay in between. CDR1 and CDR2 (germline): PRHDT, FYEKMQ (reference sequence). The CDR3 is CASSLEQGGVNTEAFF. The CDR3 bases are TGTGCCAGCAGCTTAGAGCAGGGAGGGGTGAACACTGAAGCTTTCTTT. The complete variable domain, with remaining parts taken from reference TRBV13 and TRBJ1-1, reads AAGVIQSPRHLIKEKRETATLKCYPIPRHDTVYWYQQGPGQDPQFLISFYEKMQSDKGSIPDRFSAQQFSDYHSELNMSSLELGDSALYFCASSLEQGGVNTEAFFGQGTRLTVV.

Points on this clone: A much larger clone is a single base away; this may be a read error. V usage is TRBV1 and J usage is TRBJ2-7; the D call TRBD1 from the table was never checked on the DNA. TRBV1 is deemed a pseudogene. The CDR3 covers 21 residues. This CDR3 is CTSSQGARRDRVVNRPYEQYF. CDR3 nucleotide sequence: TGCACCAGCAGCCAAGGTGCGAGGCGGGACAGAGTTGTCAATAGGCCCTACGAGCAGTACTTC.

In its sample, this clone was seen a few times. The chain joins TRBV5-1 to TRBJ2-1, with D possibly matching TRBD2 (5 bases). The germline gives CDR1 SGHRS, CDR2 YFSETQ. V shed 4 bases and J shed 10 bases, with 15 bases lying between them. The CDR3 totals 13 residues. CDR3 sequence (DNA): TGCGCCAGCAGCAAGGACGGTTCGGGGGAGCAGTTCTTC. Residues: CASSKDGSGEQFF.

This clone has only a few counts. The chain couples TRBV28 to TRBJ1-6; 8 bases align to TRBD1. The CDR3 is made up of 15 amino acids. The junction had 1 base not matched to a gene; V was cut back by 1 base and J by 5 bases. Germline V gives CDR1 MDHEN, CDR2 SYDVKM. The CDR3 loop is CASSLLDRDNSPLHF. CDR3 coding DNA: TGTGCCAGCAGTTTATTGGACAGGGATAATTCACCCCTCCACTTT.

The CDR3 DNA follows: TGTGCCAGCAGCTTGTTCCAAGCGGGGGGTAGCACAGATACGCAGTATTTT. Translating it yields CASSLFQAGGSTDTQYF. The chain is built from TRBV5-4 and TRBJ2-3, with 9 bases lining up with TRBD2. The J segment lost 0 bases and the V segment lost 1 base, leaving 6 bases of the junction unmatched. The CDR3 consists of 17 residues. CDR1 and CDR2 (germline): SGHNT, YYREEE (reference sequence).

V and J are TRBV10-3 and TRBJ1-2; D is uncertain. Trimming stripped 1 base from V and 3 bases from J, with 9 bases between. The CDR3 is 14 residues long. Germline V lookup: CDR1 ENHRY, CDR2 SYGVKD. The CDR3 loop reads CAISELLADYGYTF. CDR3 DNA sequence: TGTGCCATCAGTGAGTTGTTAGCGGACTATGGCTACACCTTC.

This rearrangement joins TRBV27 to TRBJ1-4; possible D gene TRBD1, 5 bases. V lost 1 base to trimming and J lost 4 bases, with 7 bases between them. This CDR3 has 14 residues. Germline V lookup: CDR1 MNHEY, CDR2 SMNVEV (reference sequence). The CDR3 reads CASSLYRNNEKLFF. The CDR3, as DNA: TGTGCCAGCAGTTTATACAGGAATAATGAAAAACTGTTTTTT. Filled out from reference TRBV27 and TRBJ1-4, the complete variable domain reads EAQVTQNPRYLITVTGKKLTVTCSQNMNHEYMSWYRQDPGLGLRQIYYSMNVEVTDKGDVPEGYKVSRKEKRNFPLILESPSPNQTSLYFCASSLYRNNEKLFFGSGTQLSVL.

The chain uses TRBV18 and TRBJ1-5; TRBD1 might be the D (5 bases). The CDR3 is made up of 16 amino acids. With 3 bases removed from V and 6 bases from J, the gap between germline ends came to 18 bases. Germline CDR1 reads KGHSH; CDR2 reads LQKENI. In DNA, the CDR3 is TGTGCCAGCTCACCTGCGGACTTAGGGACGGGTCAGCCCCAGCATTTT. This translates into CASSPADLGTGQPQHF.

The genes are TRBV7-2 and TRBJ1-6; 8 nucleotides match TRBD1. V was clipped by 5 bases and J by 10 bases; unmatched bases: 10. The CDR3 has 15 residues. From germline, CDR1 is SGHTA and CDR2 FQGNSA. The CDR3 is CASSLSGGGESPLHF. CDR3 coding DNA: TGTGCCAGCAGCCTCTCAGGGGGCGGCGAATCACCCCTCCACTTT.

The chain uses TRBV6-5 and TRBJ2-2, with 8 bases identical to TRBD2. V was pared by 6 bases and J by 5 bases, with 8 bases of the junction left unmatched. There are 15 residues in the CDR3. CDR1 is MNHEY, CDR2 SVGAGI, per germline. The CDR3 nucleotides read TGTGCCAGCAGGGCGAGACTAGCGACAACCGGGGAGCTGTTTTTT. Protein: CASRARLATTGELFF.

J is TRBJ1-2 and V is TRBV15; D gene ambiguous. Germline V gene sequence: CDR1 LNHNV, CDR2 YYDKDF (reference sequence). Trimming left V 1 base short and J 6 bases short, with 9 bases between. The CDR3 has 13 amino acids. CDR3 bases: TGTGCCACCAGCAGAGCTTCGCGGGATGGCTACACCTTC. As protein: CATSRASRDGYTF.

The rearrangement joins TRBV7-3 to TRBJ2-3; 10 bases align to TRBD2. The CDR3 has 15 residues. The V and J ends lost 4 bases and 5 bases, in that order; junction bases with no gene match: 6. The germline CDR1 and CDR2 sequences are SGHTA and FQGTGA. CDR3 DNA: TGTGCCAGCAGCTCTGAAACTAGCGGGGTAGATACGCAGTATTTT. Residues: CASSSETSGVDTQYF.

The chain recombines TRBV5-6 with TRBJ1-4, with 9 bases aligning to TRBD1. The CDR3 loop spans 15 amino acids. The germline CDR1 and CDR2 sequences are SGHDT and YYEEEE. The V segment lost 4 bases and the J segment 5 bases; nucleotides outside the gene matches: 6. This chain's CDR3 is CASSQGTGKNEKLFF. Here the CDR3 DNA reads TGTGCCAGCAGCCAGGGGACAGGGAAGAATGAAAAACTGTTTTTT.

The chain carries TRBV7-2 and TRBJ2-5; D remains ambiguous. The CDR3 is 14 amino acids. Germline values: CDR1 SGHTA, CDR2 FQGNSA. The ends were cut back, 5 bases at V and 2 bases at J, with 12 bases in the middle. CDR3 coding DNA: TGTGCCAGCAGCGCGAGATTAGTACAAGAGACCCAGTACTTC. It encodes CASSARLVQETQYF.

This clone appeared once. The CDR3 region has the DNA TGTGCCAGCTCACCACCGAACTTCAATCAGCCCCAGCATTTT. Translating gives CASSPPNFNQPQHF. The chain is built from TRBV18 and TRBJ1-5; D unresolved. Germline CDR1 is KGHSH and CDR2 is LQKENI. V dropped 0 bases and J dropped 3 bases, with 6 bases sitting between them. This CDR3 has 14 amino acids.

The CDR3 DNA is TGTGCCAGCAGTTTCTTAGACAGGGCTGGCAATCAGCCCCAGCATTTT. It specifies CASSFLDRAGNQPQHF. The chain employs TRBV6-4 and TRBJ1-5, with 7 bases lining up with TRBD1. The J segment lost 2 bases and the V segment lost 5 bases, leaving 9 bases of the junction unmatched. The length of the CDR3 is 16 residues. The germline V gene encodes CDR1 MRHNA and CDR2 SNTAGT.

The gene calls are TRBV4-2 and TRBJ2-1; tentative D call: TRBD2 (7 bases). The germline CDR1 and CDR2 sequences are LGHNA and YNFKEQ. The CDR3 contains 15 residues. The germline V and J ends were trimmed by 4 bases and 4 bases, with 14 bases remaining between them. CDR3 DNA: TGTGCCAGCAGCCCGGGGGGCTCTTTGTACAATGAGCAGTTCTTC. The encoded protein is CASSPGGSLYNEQFF.

CDR3 DNA: TGTGCCACCAGCAGAGACTTGGTGGGGGGGAACACTGAAGCTTTCTTT. It codes for CATSRDLVGGNTEAFF. The rearrangement uses TRBV15 and TRBJ1-1, with TRBD1 as a possible D gene (5 bases). CDR1 and CDR2 from the germline V gene are LNHNV and YYDKDF (reference sequence). Trimming shortened V by 0 bases and J by 1 base, and 12 bases separated the two germline ends. The CDR3 totals 16 residues.

Details on this clone: One base separates it from a far larger clone, so it is likely a read error. The chain employs TRBV11-3 and TRBJ2-2; D unclear. This CDR3 comprises 12 residues. Per germline, CDR1 SGHNT and CDR2 YENEEA. V was cut by 4 bases and J by 3 bases, with 3 bases left in between. CDR3 sequence (DNA): TGTGCCAGCAGCTCAGACACCGGGGAGCTGTTTTTT. This encodes CASSSDTGELFF.

The rearrangement uses TRBV6-5 and TRBJ2-3; unclear D gene. Germline lookup yields CDR1 MNHEY and CDR2 SVGAGI. The V end was cut by 8 bases, the J end by 0 bases, with 9 bases between. CDR3 size: 13 residues. For the CDR3, the DNA is TGTGCCAGCTCGGCAGAAAGCACAGATACGCAGTATTTT. It specifies CASSAESTDTQYF.